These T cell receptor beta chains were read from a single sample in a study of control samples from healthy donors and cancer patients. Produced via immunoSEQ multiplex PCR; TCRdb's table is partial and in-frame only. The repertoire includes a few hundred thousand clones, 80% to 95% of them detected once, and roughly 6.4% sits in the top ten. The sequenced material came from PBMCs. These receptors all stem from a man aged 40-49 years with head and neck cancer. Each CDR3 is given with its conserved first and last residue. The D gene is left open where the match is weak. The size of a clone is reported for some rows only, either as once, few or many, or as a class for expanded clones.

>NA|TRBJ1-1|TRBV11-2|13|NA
TGTGCCAGCACTACGATTGGAAACACTGAAGCTTTCTTT
CASTTIGNTEAFF
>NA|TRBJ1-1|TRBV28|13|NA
TGTGCCAGCGGGGTCGGCAAGAACACTGAAGCTTTCTTT
CASGVGKNTEAFF
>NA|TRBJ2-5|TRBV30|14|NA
TGTGCCTGGAGTGGTGGGGGCGGACAAGAGACCCAGTACTTC
CAWSGGGGQETQYF
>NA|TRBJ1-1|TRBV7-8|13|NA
TGTGCCAGCAGCATATCAGGGCACACTGAAGCTTTCTTT
CASSISGHTEAFF
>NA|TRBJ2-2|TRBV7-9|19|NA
TGTGCCAGCAGCTTAGTTGGGGGGGCGCGGGAGCGGTACACCGGGGAGCTGTTTTTT
CASSLVGGARERYTGELFF
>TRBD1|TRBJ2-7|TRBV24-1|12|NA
TGTGCCACCAGTGCCAGGGGGCGTGAGCAGTACTTC
CATSARGREQYF
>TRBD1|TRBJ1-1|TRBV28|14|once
TGTGCCAGTACTCGGGACAGGGATTTCGCTGAAGCTTTCTTT
CASTRDRDFAEAFF
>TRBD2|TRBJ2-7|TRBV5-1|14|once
TGCGCCAGCAGCTTAGCGGGGGAGAGGTACGAGCAGTACTTC
CASSLAGERYEQYF
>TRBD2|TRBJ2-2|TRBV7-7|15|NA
TGTGCTAGCAGCTTACTAGCGGGAGAGGTCGGGGAGCTGTTTTTT
CASSLLAGEVGELFF
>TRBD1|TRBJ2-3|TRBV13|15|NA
TGTGCCAGCAGCTTTACGGGACAGGGTGGAGATACGCAGTATTTT
CASSFTGQGGDTQYF
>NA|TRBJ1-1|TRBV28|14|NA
TGTGCCAGCAGTTTAAGGGTTTTGAACACTGAAGCTTTCTTT
CASSLRVLNTEAFF
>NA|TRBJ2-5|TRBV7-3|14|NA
TGTGCCAGCAGCTTAACAGGGGCACAAGAGACCCAGTACTTC
CASSLTGAQETQYF
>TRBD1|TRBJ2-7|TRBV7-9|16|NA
TGTGCCAGCAGCTTCCCCGGGACAGACAAGCGCTACGAGCAGTACTTC
CASSFPGTDKRYEQYF
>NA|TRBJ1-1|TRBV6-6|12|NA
TGTGCCAGCAGTTATTCGGCACGCGAGGCTTTCTTT
CASSYSAREAFF
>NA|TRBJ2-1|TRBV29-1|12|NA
TGCAGCGTTGGTGAGGACTACGATGAGCAGTTCTTC
CSVGEDYDEQFF
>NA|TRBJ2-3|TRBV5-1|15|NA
TGCGCCAGCAGCTTGGAGGCAGGGGTGGGAGATACGCAGTATTTT
CASSLEAGVGDTQYF
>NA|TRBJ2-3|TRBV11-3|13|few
TGTGCCAGCAGCTTACGAGGAGGAGATACGCAGTATTTT
CASSLRGGDTQYF
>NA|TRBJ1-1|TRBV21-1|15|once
TGTGCCAGCAGCGCCTCCCTCCCGTGTTGTACCGAAGCTTTCTTT
CASSASLPCCTEAFF
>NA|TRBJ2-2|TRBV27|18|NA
TGTGCCAGCAGCCGACGCCCTACTAGTGGGGGCGACACCGGGGAGCTGTTTTTT
CASSRRPTSGGDTGELFF
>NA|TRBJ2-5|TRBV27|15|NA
TGTGCCAGCAGTTTATCGGGGGGGGCGGGAGAGACCCAGTACTTC
CASSLSGGAGETQYF
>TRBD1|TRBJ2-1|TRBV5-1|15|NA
TGCGCCAGCAGCCCGAGGACAGGGGGTTTGAATGAGCAGTTCTTC
CASSPRTGGLNEQFF
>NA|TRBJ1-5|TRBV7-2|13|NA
TGTGCCAGCAGCTACAGGGTGGGCCAGCCCCAGCATTTT
CASSYRVGQPQHF
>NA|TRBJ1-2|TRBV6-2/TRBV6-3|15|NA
TGTGCCAGCAGTCCCCTTATCGAGCCTTCGAGGGGCTACACCTTC
CASSPLIEPSRGYTF